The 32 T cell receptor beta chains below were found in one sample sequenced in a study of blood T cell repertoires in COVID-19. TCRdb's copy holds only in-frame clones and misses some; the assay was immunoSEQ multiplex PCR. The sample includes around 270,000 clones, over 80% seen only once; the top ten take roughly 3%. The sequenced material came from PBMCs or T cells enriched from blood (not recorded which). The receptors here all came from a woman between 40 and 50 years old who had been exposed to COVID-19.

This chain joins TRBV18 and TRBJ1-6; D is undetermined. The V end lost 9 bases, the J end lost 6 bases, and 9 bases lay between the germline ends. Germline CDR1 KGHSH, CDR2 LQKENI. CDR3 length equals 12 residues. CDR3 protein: CASSRGNSPLHF. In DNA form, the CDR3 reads TGTGCCAGTTCTCGGGGTAATTCACCCCTCCACTTT.

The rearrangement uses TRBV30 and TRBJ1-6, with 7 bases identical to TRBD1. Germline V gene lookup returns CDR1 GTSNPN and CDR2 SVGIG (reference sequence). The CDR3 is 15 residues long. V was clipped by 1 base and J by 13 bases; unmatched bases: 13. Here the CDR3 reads CAWSAKTGNLYPLHF. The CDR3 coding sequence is TGTGCCTGGAGTGCAAAGACAGGGAACCTATACCCCCTCCACTTT.

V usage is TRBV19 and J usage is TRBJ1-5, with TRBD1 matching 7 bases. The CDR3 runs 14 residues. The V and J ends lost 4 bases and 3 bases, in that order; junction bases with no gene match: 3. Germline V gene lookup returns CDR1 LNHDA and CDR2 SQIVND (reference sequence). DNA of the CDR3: TGTGCCAGTAGTACGACAGGGAACAATCAGCCCCAGCATTTT. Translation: CASSTTGNNQPQHF. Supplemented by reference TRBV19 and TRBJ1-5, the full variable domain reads DGGITQSPKYLFRKEGQNVTLSCEQNLNHDAMYWYRQDPGQGLRLIYYSQIVNDFQKGDIAEGYSVSREKKESFPLTVTSAQKNPTAFYLCASSTTGNNQPQHFGDGTRLSIL.

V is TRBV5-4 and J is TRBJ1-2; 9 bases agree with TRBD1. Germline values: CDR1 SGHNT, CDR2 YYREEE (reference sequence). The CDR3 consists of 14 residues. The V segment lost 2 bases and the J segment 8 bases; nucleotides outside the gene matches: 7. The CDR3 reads CASSFNRGQEGYTF. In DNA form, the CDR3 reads TGTGCCAGCAGCTTCAACAGGGGGCAAGAAGGCTACACCTTC.

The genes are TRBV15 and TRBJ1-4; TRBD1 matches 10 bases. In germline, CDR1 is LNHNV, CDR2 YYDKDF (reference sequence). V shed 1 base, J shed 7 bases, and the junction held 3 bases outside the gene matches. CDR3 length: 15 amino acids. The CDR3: CATSRGGTGVEKLFF. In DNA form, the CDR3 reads TGTGCCACCAGCAGAGGCGGGACAGGGGTTGAAAAACTGTTTTTT.

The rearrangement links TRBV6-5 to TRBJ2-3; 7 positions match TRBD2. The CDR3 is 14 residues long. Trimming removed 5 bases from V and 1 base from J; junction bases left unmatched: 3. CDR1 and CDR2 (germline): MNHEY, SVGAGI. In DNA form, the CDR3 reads TGTGCCAGCAGTCCACGGGGGGGCACAGATACGCAGTATTTT. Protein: CASSPRGGTDTQYF.

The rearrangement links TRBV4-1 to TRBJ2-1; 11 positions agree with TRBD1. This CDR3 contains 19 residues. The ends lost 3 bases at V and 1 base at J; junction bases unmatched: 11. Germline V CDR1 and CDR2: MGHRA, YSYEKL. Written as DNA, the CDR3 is TGCGCCAGCAGCCAGCAAACCGGGACAGGGGGGAAGTCCTACAATGAGCAGTTCTTC. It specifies CASSQQTGTGGKSYNEQFF.

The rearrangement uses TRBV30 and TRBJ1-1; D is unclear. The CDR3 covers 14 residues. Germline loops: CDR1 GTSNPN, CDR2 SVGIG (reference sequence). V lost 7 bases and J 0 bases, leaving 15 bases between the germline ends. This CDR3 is CALALRAVNTEAFF. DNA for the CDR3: TGTGCCTTGGCTCTGAGGGCTGTGAACACTGAAGCTTTCTTT.

Here the CDR3 DNA reads TGTGCCAGCAGCACCGCGGATACGCAGTATTTT. Residues: CASSTADTQYF. This chain joins TRBV5-6 and TRBJ2-3; no definite D call. The CDR3 consists of 11 residues. With 4 bases removed from V and 6 bases from J, the gap between germline ends came to 6 bases. CDR1 and CDR2 (germline): SGHDT, YYEEEE.

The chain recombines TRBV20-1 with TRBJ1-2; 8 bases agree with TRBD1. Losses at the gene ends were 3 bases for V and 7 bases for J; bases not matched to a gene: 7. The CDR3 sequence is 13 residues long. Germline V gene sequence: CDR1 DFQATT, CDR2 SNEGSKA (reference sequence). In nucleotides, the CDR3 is TGCAGTGCTAGTGTGGACAGGGAAGGTGGCTACACCTTC. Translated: CSASVDREGGYTF.

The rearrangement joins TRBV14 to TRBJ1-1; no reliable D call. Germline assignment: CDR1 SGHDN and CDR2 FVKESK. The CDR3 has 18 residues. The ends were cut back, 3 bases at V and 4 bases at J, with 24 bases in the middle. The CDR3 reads CASSQEDRAFPAGTEAFF. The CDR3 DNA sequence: TGTGCCAGCAGCCAGGAAGACCGAGCCTTTCCTGCGGGCACTGAAGCTTTCTTT.

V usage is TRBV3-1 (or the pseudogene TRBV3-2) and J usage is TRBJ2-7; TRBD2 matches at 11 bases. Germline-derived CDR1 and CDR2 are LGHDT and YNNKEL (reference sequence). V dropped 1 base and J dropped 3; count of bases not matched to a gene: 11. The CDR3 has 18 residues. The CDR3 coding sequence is TGTGCCAGCAGCCAAGCGCCGATACTAGCGGGGGTCTTCTACGAGCAGTACTTC. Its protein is CASSQAPILAGVFYEQYF.

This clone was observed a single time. CDR3 bases: TGTGCCAGCAGCTTAGCTACAGGCGGCTCTGGAAACACCATATATTTT. Protein product: CASSLATGGSGNTIYF. This chain connects TRBV7-9 to TRBJ1-3, with D possibly being TRBD1 (5 bases). Germline-derived CDR1 and CDR2 are SEHNR and FQNEAQ (reference sequence). V was clipped by 0 bases and J by 0 bases, with 9 bases between them. This CDR3 is built from 16 residues.

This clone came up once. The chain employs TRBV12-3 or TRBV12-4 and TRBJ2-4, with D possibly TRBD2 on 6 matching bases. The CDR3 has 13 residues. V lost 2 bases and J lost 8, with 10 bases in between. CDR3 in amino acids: CASSLRWGDIQYF. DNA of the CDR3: TGTGCCAGCAGTTTACGGTGGGGGGACATTCAGTACTTC.

The CDR3 protein is CASSHPRGGEPYNEQFF. CDR3 in DNA: TGCGCCAGCAGCCATCCCCGGGGGGGGGAGCCTTACAATGAGCAGTTCTTC. The chain joins TRBV4-3 to TRBJ2-1, with TRBD2 matching 8 bases. The trim removed 3 bases at V and 4 bases at J, leaving 11 bases unmatched. The CDR3 loop spans 17 amino acids. Germline V CDR1 and CDR2: LGHNA, YSLEER.

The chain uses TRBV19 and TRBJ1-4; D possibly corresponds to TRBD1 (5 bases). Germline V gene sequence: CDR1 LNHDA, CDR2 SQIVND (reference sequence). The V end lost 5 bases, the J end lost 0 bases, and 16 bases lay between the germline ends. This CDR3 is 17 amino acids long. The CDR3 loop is CASSESGAAATNEKLFF. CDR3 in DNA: TGTGCCAGTAGTGAAAGCGGGGCAGCAGCAACTAATGAAAAACTGTTTTTT.

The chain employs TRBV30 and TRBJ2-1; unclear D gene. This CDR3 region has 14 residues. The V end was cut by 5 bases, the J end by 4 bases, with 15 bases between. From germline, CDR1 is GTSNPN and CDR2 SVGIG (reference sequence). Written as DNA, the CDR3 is TGTGCCTGGGACCCTAGTGGCCCGTACAATGAGCAGTTCTTC. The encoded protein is CAWDPSGPYNEQFF.

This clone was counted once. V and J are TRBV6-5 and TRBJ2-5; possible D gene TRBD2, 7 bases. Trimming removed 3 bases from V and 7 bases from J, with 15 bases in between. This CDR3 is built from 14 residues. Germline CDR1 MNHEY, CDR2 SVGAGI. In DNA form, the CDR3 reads TGTGCCAGCAGTTATGAGGGGGGGCTTGGGACCCAGTACTTC. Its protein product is CASSYEGGLGTQYF.

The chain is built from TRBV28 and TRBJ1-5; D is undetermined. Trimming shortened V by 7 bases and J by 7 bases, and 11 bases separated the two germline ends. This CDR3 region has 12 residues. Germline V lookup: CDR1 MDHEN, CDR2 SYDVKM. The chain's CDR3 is CASTPGVQPQHF. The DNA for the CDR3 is TGTGCCAGCACCCCCGGAGTGCAGCCCCAGCATTTT. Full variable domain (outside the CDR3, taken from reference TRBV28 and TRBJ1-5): DVKVTQSSRYLVKRTGEKVFLECVQDMDHENMFWYRQDPGLGLRLIYFSYDVKMKEKGDIPEGYSVSREKKERFSLILESASTNQTSMYLCASTPGVQPQHFGDGTRLSIL.

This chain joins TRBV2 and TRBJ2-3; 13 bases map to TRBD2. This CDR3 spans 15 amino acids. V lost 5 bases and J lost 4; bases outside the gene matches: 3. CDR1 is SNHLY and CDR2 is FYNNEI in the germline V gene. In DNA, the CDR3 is TGTGCCAGCAGTCTACTAGCGGGAGGGTCAGATACGCAGTATTTT. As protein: CASSLLAGGSDTQYF. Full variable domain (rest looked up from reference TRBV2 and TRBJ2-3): EPEVTQTPSHQVTQMGQEVILRCVPISNHLYFYWYRQILGQKVEFLVSFYNNEISEKSEIFDDQFSVERPDGSNFTLKIRSTKLEDSAMYFCASSLLAGGSDTQYFGPGTRLTVL.

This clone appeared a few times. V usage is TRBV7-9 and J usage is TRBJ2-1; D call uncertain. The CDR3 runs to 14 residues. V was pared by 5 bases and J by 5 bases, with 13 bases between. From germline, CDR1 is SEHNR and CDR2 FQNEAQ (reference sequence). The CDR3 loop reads CASSPGRSDNEQFF. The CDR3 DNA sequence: TGTGCCAGCAGCCCGGGTCGATCCGACAATGAGCAGTTCTTC.

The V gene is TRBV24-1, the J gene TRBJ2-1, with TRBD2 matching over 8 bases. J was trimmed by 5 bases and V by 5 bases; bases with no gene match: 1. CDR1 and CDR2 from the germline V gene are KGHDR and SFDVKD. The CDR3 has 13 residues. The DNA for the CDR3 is TGTGCCACCAGTGGGACTAGCAACAATGAGCAGTTCTTC. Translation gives CATSGTSNNEQFF.

The CDR3 protein is CASRDRGYGEQYF. Here the CDR3 DNA reads TGTGCCAGCAGGGACAGGGGGTATGGCGAGCAGTACTTC. The rearrangement joins TRBV21-1 to TRBJ2-7; TRBD1, the table's D call, was not compared with the DNA. TRBV21-1 is tagged as a pseudogene. The CDR3 length is 13 residues.

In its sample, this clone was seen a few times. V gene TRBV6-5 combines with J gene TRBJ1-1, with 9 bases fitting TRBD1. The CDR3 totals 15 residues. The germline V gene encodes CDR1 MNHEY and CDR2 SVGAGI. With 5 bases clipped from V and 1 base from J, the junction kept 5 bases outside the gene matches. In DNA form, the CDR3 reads TGTGCCAGCAGTAAACCGGGACAGGGGAACACTGAAGCTTTCTTT. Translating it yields CASSKPGQGNTEAFF.

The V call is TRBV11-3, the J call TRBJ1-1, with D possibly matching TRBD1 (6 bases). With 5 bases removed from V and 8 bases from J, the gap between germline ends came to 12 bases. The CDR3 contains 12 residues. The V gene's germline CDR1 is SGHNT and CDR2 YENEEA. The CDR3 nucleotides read TGTGCCAGCAGCGTAACAGGGACCGAAGCTTTCTTT. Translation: CASSVTGTEAFF.

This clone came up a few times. CDR3 region: CASSYSASTEAFF. CDR3 DNA: TGTGCCAGCAGTTACTCAGCGAGCACTGAAGCTTTCTTT. The genes are TRBV6-5 and TRBJ1-1, with D hard to call. V shed 0 bases and J shed 4 bases, with 6 bases lying between them. Germline V gives CDR1 MNHEY, CDR2 SVGAGI. This CDR3 region has 13 residues.

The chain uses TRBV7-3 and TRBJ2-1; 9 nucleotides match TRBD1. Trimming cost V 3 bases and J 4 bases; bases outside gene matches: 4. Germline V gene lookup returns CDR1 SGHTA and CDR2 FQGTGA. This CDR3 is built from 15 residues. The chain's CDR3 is CASSFGGQGYNEQFF. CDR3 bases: TGTGCCAGCAGCTTTGGCGGACAGGGGTACAATGAGCAGTTCTTC.

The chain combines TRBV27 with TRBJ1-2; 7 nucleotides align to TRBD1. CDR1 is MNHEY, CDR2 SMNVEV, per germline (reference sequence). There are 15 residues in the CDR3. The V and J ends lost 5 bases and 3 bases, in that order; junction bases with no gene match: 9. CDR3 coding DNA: TGTGCCAGCAGTCGCCGACAGGGACTAGACTATGGCTACACCTTC. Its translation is CASSRRQGLDYGYTF.

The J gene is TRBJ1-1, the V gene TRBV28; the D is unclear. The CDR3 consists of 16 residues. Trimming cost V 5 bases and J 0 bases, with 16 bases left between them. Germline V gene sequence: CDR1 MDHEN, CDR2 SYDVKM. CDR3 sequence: CASSLFRLRMNTEAFF. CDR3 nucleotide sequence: TGTGCCAGCAGTCTTTTCAGGCTCCGTATGAACACTGAAGCTTTCTTT.

This CDR3 is CACERDTLHF. DNA of the CDR3: TGTGCCTGTGAACGGGACACCCTCCACTTT. The gene calls are TRBV30 and TRBJ1-6; D is perhaps TRBD1 (6 bases). Germline assignment: CDR1 GTSNPN and CDR2 SVGIG (reference sequence). The CDR3 extends over 10 amino acids. Trimming left V 6 bases short and J 14 bases short, with 11 bases between. Looking up the rest from reference TRBV30 and TRBJ1-6 gives the full variable domain: SQTIHQWPATLVQPVGSPLSLECTVEGTSNPNLYWYRQAAGRGLQLLFYSVGIGQISSEVPQNLSASRPQDRQFILSSKKLLLSDSGFYLCACERDTLHFGNGTRLTVT.

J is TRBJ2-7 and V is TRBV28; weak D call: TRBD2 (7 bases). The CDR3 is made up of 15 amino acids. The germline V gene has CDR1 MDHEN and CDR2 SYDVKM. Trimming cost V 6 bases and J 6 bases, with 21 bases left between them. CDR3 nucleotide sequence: TGTGCCAGCAGGACCGCGGCGTCGGGGGGCCTCGAGCAGTACGTC. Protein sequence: CASRTAASGGLEQYV.

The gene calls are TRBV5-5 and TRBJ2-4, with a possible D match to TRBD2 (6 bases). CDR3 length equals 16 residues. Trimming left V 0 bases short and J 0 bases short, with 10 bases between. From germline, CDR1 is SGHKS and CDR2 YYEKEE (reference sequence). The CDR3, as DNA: TGTGCCAGCAGCTTGGACGCGGGGCTAGCCAAAAACATTCAGTACTTC. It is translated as CASSLDAGLAKNIQYF.